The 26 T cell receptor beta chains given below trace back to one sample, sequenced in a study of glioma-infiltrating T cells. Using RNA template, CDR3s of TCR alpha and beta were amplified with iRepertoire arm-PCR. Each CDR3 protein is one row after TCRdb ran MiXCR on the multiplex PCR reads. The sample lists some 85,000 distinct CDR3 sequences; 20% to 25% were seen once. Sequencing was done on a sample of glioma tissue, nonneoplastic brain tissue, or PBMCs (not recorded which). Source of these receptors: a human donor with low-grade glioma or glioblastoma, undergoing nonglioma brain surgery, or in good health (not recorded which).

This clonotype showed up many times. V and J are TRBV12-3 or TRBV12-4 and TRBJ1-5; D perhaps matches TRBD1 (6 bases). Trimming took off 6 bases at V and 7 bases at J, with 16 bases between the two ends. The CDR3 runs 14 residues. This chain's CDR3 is CASRITGYNQPQHF. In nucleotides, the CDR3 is TGTGCCAGCAGGATCACAGGGTATAACCAGCCCCAGCATTTT.

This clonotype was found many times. CDR3: CASSYPPWTGYAEAFF. The CDR3 nucleotides are TGTGCCAGCAGTTACCCGCCGTGGACAGGATACGCTGAAGCTTTCTTT. The chain joins TRBV6-5 to TRBJ1-1, with TRBD1 matching over 7 bases. The CDR3 is made up of 16 amino acids. V trimming: 2 bases; J trimming: 6 bases; junction bases outside the gene matches: 12. Germline lookup yields CDR1 MNHEY and CDR2 SVGAGI.

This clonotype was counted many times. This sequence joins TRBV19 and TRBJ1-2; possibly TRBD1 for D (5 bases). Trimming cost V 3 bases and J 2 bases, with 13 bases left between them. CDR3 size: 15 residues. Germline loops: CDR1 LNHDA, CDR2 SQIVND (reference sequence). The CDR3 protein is CASSIGGRQNYGYTF. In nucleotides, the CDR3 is TGTGCCAGTAGTATTGGGGGTCGACAGAACTATGGCTACACCTTC.

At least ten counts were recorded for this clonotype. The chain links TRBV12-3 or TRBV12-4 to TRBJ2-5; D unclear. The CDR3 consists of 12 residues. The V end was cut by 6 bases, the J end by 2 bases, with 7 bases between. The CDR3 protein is CASRNNQETQYF. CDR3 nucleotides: TGTGCCAGCAGGAACAATCAAGAGACCCAGTACTTC.

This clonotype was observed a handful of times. The chain's CDR3 is CASSLTGSLREQYF. As DNA, the CDR3 is TGTGCCAGCAGCTTAACCGGGTCGCTACGCGAGCAGTACTTC. The genes are TRBV7-8 and TRBJ2-7, with D uncertain. The CDR3 consists of 14 residues. CDR1 and CDR2 (germline): SGHVS, FQNEAQ. V gave up 2 bases and J gave up 6 bases, with 14 bases separating them.

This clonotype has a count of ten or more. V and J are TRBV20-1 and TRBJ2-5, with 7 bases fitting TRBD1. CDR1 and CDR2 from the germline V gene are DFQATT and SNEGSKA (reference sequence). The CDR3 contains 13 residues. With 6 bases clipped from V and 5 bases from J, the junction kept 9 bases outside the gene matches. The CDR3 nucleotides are TGCAGTGCCCTTGGACAGGTAGTGGAGACCCAGTACTTC. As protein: CSALGQVVETQYF.

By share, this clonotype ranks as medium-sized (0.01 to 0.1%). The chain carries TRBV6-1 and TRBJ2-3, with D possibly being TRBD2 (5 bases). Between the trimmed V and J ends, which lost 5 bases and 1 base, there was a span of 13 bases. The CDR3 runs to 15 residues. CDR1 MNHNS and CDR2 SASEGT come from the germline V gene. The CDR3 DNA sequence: TGTGCCAGCAGTACCCACCCGAGGGGCACAGATACGCAGTATTTT. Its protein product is CASSTHPRGTDTQYF.

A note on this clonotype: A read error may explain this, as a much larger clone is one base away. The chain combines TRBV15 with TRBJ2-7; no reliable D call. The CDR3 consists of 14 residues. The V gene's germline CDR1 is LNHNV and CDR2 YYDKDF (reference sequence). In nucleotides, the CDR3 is TGTGCCGCCAGCAGAGACCGGTTCGACTACGAGCAGTACTTC. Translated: CAASRDRFDYEQYF.

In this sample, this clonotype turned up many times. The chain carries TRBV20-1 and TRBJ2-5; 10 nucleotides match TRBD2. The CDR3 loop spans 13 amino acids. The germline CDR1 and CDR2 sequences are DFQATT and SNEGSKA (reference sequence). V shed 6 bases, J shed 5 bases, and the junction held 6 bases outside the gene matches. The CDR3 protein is CSAQREGRETQYF. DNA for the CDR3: TGCAGTGCGCAGCGGGAGGGCCGGGAGACCCAGTACTTC.

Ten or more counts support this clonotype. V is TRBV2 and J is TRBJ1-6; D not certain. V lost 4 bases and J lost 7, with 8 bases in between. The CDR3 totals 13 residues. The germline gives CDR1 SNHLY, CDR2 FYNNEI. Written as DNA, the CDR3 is TGTGCCAGCAGTGGACGTGAAAATTCACCCCTCCACTTT. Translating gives CASSGRENSPLHF.

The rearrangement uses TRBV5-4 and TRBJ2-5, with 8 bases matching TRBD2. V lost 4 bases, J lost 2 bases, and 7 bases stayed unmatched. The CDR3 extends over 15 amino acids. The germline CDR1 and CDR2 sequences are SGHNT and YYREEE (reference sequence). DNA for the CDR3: TGTGCCAGCAGCCCGGGCTCGGGAGGGCAAGAGACCCAGTACTTC. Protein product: CASSPGSGGQETQYF.

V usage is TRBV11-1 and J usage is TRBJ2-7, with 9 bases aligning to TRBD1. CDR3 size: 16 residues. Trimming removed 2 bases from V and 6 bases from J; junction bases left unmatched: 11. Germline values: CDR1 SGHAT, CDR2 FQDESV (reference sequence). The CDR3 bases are TGTGCCAGCAGCTTACACCGGGACAGGGAGTTAAGCGAGCAGTACTTC. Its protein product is CASSLHRDRELSEQYF.

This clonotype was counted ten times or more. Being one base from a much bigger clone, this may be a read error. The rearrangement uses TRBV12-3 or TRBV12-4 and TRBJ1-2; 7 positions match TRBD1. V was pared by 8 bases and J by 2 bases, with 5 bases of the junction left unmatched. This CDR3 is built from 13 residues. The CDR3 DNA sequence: TGTGCCAGCGGTAAACAGGGGAACTATGGCTACACCTTC. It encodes CASGKQGNYGYTF.

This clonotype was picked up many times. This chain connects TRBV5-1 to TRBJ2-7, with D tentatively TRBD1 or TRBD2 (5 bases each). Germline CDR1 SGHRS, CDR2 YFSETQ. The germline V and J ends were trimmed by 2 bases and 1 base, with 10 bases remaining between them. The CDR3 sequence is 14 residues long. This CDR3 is CASSFLGPSYEQYF. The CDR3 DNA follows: TGCGCCAGCAGCTTTTTGGGACCTTCCTACGAGCAGTACTTC.

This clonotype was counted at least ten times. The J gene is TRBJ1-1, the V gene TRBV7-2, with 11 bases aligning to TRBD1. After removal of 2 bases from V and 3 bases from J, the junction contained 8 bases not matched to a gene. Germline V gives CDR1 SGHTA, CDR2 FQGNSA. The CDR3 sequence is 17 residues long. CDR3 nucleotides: TGTGCCAGCAGCTTACCCGGGACAGGGGGGATTTACACTGAAGCTTTCTTT. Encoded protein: CASSLPGTGGIYTEAFF.

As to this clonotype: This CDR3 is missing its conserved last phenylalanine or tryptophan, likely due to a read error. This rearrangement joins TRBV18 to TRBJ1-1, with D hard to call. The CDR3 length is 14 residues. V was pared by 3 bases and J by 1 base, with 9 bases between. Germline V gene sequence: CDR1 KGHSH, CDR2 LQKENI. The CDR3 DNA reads TGTGCCAGCTCACCCGAGTGGGGGAACACTGAAGCTTTCCTT. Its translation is CASSPEWGNTEAFL.

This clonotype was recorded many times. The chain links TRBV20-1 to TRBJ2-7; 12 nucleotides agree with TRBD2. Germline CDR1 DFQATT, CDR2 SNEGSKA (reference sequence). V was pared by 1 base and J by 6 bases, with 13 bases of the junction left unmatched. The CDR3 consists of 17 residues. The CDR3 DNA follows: TGCAGTGCTAGAGTGGCTAGCGGGAGGGCCAGGACGGGCGAGCAGTACTTC. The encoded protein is CSARVASGRARTGEQYF.

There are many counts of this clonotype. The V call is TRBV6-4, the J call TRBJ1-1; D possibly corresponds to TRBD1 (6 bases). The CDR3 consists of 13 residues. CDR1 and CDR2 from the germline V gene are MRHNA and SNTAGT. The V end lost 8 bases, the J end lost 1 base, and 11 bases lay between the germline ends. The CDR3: CASSQGQNTEAFF. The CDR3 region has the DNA TGTGCCAGCTCCCAGGGGCAGAACACTGAAGCTTTCTTT.

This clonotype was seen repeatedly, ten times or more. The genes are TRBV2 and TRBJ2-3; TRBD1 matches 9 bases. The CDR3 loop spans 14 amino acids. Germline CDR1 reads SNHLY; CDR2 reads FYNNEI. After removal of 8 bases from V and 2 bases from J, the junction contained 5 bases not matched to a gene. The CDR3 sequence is CASRTGASTDTQYF. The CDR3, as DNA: TGTGCCAGCCGGACAGGGGCATCCACAGATACGCAGTATTTT.

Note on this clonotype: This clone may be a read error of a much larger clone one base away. The CDR3 sequence is CASSNAGTGGEGTQYF. The CDR3 DNA follows: TGTGCCAGCAGCAATGCCGGGACAGGAGGGGAAGGTACGCAGTATTTT. The chain employs TRBV7-6 and TRBJ2-3, with 8 positions matching TRBD1. Trimming cost V 5 bases and J 8 bases; bases outside gene matches: 15. CDR3 length: 16 residues. Germline assignment: CDR1 SGHVS and CDR2 FNYEAQ.

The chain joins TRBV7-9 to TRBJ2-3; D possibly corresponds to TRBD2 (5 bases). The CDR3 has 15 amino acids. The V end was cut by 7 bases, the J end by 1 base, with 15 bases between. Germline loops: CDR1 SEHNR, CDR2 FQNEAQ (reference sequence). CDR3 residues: CASNRVSVGTDTQYF. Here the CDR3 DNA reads TGTGCCAGCAATAGGGTTAGCGTTGGCACAGATACGCAGTATTTT.

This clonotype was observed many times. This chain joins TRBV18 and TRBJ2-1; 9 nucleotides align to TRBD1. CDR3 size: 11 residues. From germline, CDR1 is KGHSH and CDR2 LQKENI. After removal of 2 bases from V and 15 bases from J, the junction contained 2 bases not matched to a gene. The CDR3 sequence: CASSPGTGTFF. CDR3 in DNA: TGTGCCAGCTCACCAGGGACAGGGACGTTCTTC.

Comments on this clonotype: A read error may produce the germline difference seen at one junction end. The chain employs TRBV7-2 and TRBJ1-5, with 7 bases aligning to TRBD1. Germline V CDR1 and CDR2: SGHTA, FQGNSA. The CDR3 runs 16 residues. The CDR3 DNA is TGTGCCAGCAGCCTAGAGGGACAGCCTAGCAATCAGCCCCGGCATTTT. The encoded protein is CASSLEGQPSNQPRHF.

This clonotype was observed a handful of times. DNA for the CDR3: TGTGCCAGCTCACCACGACTAGCGGGAGGGGACAATGAGCAGTTCTTC. Translated, it gives CASSPRLAGGDNEQFF. The rearrangement links TRBV18 to TRBJ2-1, with 14 bases lining up with TRBD2. Germline V lookup: CDR1 KGHSH, CDR2 LQKENI. After removal of 1 base from V and 5 bases from J, the junction contained 1 base not matched to a gene. There are 16 residues in the CDR3.

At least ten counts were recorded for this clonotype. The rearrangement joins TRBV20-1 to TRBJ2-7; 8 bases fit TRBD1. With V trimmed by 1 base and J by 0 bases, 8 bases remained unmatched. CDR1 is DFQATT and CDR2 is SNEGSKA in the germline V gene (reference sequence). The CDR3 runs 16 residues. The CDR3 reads CSARGVPGQVSYEQYF. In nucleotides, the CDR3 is TGCAGTGCTAGAGGTGTTCCGGGACAGGTCTCCTACGAGCAGTACTTC.

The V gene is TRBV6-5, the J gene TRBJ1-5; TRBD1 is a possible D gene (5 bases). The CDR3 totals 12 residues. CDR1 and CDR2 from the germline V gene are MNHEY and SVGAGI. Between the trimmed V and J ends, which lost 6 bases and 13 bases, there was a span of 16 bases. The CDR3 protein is CASSRENHPQHF. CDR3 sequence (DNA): TGTGCCAGCAGCAGGGAAAATCATCCTCAGCATTTT.